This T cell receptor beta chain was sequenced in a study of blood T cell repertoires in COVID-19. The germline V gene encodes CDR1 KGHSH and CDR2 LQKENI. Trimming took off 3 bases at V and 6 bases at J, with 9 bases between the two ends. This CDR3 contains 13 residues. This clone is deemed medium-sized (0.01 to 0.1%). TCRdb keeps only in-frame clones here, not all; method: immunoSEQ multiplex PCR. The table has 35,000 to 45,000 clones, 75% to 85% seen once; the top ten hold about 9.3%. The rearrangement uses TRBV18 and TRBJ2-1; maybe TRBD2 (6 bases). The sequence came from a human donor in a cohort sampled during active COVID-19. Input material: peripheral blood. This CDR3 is CASSPLSGNEQFF. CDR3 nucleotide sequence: TGTGCCAGCTCACCTCTTAGCGGCAATGAGCAGTTCTTC.